One and the same sample provided the 17 T cell receptor beta chains below, sequenced in a study of beta chain features in type 1 diabetes. The study reverse transcribed the entire isolated RNA, so it sequenced expressed TCRB transcripts. The assay was immunoSEQ multiplex PCR, and TCRdb's table has in-frame clones only and misses some. The sample shows approximately 340,000 clones, less than 15% of them seen only once. The specimen sequenced was naive CD4+ T cells from blood. Source of these receptors: a woman younger than 35 in good health.

This clone was detected a few times. The V gene is TRBV5-1, the J gene TRBJ2-5, with TRBD1 matching 7 bases. V lost 4 bases and J lost 5; bases outside the gene matches: 8. The CDR3 runs 14 residues. Looked up from germline, CDR1 is SGHRS and CDR2 is YFSETQ. The CDR3 region has the DNA TGCGCCAGCAGCATCGGACAGGTCGAGGAGACCCAGTACTTC. This gives the protein CASSIGQVEETQYF. Full variable domain (remainder filled in from reference TRBV5-1 and TRBJ2-5): KAGVTQTPRYLIKTRGQQVTLSCSPISGHRSVSWYQQTPGQGLQFLFEYFSETQRNKGNFPGRFSGRQFSNSRSEMNVSTLELGDSALYLCASSIGQVEETQYFGPGTRLLVL.

This clone appeared a few times. The chain uses TRBV29-1 and TRBJ2-7; the match to TRBD1 covers 9 bases. The CDR3 consists of 15 residues. V shed 3 bases, J shed 1 base, and the junction held 7 bases outside the gene matches. CDR1 and CDR2 from the germline V gene are SQVTM and ANQGSEA. The chain's CDR3 is CSVEGRDRASYEQYF. As DNA, the CDR3 is TGCAGCGTTGAGGGCCGGGACAGGGCTTCCTACGAGCAGTACTTC.

In this sample, this clone turned up a few times. The chain is built from TRBV7-9 and TRBJ2-4, with D possibly being TRBD1 (6 bases). The CDR3 contains 16 residues. CDR1 and CDR2 (germline): SEHNR, FQNEAQ (reference sequence). Trimming cost V 0 bases and J 3 bases, with 12 bases left between them. CDR3 nucleotide sequence: TGTGCCAGCAGCTTAGCAGTACAGGGCATCAAAAACATTCAGTACTTC. It codes for CASSLAVQGIKNIQYF.

The chain recombines TRBV7-9 with TRBJ2-7; no clear D gene. From germline, CDR1 is SEHNR and CDR2 FQNEAQ (reference sequence). The CDR3 spans 14 residues. The V end was cut by 2 bases, the J end by 5 bases, with 13 bases between. Here the CDR3 reads CASSLTEVRDEQYF. In nucleotides, the CDR3 is TGTGCCAGCAGCTTAACCGAGGTTCGAGACGAGCAGTACTTC.

This clone has more than one count but fewer than ten. This chain joins TRBV13 and TRBJ2-2, with 10 bases that match TRBD1. Trimming removed 5 bases from V and 5 bases from J; junction bases left unmatched: 5. Germline V gives CDR1 PRHDT, CDR2 FYEKMQ (reference sequence). The CDR3 runs to 15 residues. CDR3 protein: CASSRRDRGTGELFF. CDR3 nucleotides: TGTGCCAGCAGCCGACGGGACAGGGGAACCGGGGAGCTGTTTTTT.

This CDR3 reads CAWTPRGVTLSSYGYTF. The CDR3 bases are TGTGCCTGGACCCCCAGGGGGGTAACCCTCTCTTCCTATGGCTACACCTTC. The chain joins TRBV30 to TRBJ1-2, with 7 nucleotides matching TRBD1. Germline-derived CDR1 and CDR2 are GTSNPN and SVGIG (reference sequence). The CDR3 runs to 17 residues. V lost 4 bases to trimming and J lost 4 bases; unmatched junction nucleotides: 18.

Only a few counts were recorded for this clone. The chain employs TRBV28 and TRBJ1-4, with 7 bases fitting TRBD1. Germline lookup yields CDR1 MDHEN and CDR2 SYDVKM. The CDR3 spans 15 residues. Losses at the gene ends were 3 bases for V and 7 bases for J; bases not matched to a gene: 8. CDR3 coding DNA: TGTGCCAGCAGTTTTCAGGGGGGCAATCGTGAAAAACTGTTTTTT. Translation gives CASSFQGGNREKLFF.

The chain joins TRBV28 to TRBJ2-2; D is perhaps TRBD2 (6 bases). Germline V gene lookup returns CDR1 MDHEN and CDR2 SYDVKM. The CDR3 totals 14 residues. The ends were cut back, 5 bases at V and 9 bases at J, with 16 bases in the middle. The DNA of the CDR3 is TGTGCCAGCAGTACCCACGGAGGGCGGAGGGAGCTGTTTTTT. Protein sequence: CASSTHGGRRELFF.

This chain uses TRBV30 with TRBJ2-4; 8 bases match TRBD1. The CDR3 length is 16 residues. Germline CDR1 is GTSNPN and CDR2 is SVGIG (reference sequence). Unmatched junction bases numbered 11, after V lost 4 bases and J lost 3 bases. This chain's CDR3 is CAWTGTGTVGKNIQYF. DNA of the CDR3: TGTGCCTGGACCGGGACAGGCACAGTAGGCAAAAACATTCAGTACTTC.

The chain links TRBV5-1 to TRBJ2-1; D might be TRBD1 (5 bases). V gave up 1 base and J gave up 5 bases, with 10 bases separating them. There are 14 residues in the CDR3. The germline CDR1 and CDR2 sequences are SGHRS and YFSETQ. The chain's CDR3 is CASSLPGSDNEQFF. CDR3 nucleotides: TGCGCCAGCAGCTTGCCAGGGTCGGACAATGAGCAGTTCTTC. Supplemented by reference TRBV5-1 and TRBJ2-1, the full variable domain reads KAGVTQTPRYLIKTRGQQVTLSCSPISGHRSVSWYQQTPGQGLQFLFEYFSETQRNKGNFPGRFSGRQFSNSRSEMNVSTLELGDSALYLCASSLPGSDNEQFFGPGTRLTVL.

V usage is TRBV29-1 and J usage is TRBJ2-7; no definite D call. The CDR3 length is 12 residues. Trimming removed 6 bases at V and 5 bases at J, with 14 bases between. Germline lookup yields CDR1 SQVTM and CDR2 ANQGSEA. CDR3 region: CSVARDRHEQYF. The CDR3 DNA reads as TGCAGCGTCGCTAGAGATCGTCACGAGCAGTACTTC.

This clone was seen a handful of times. The rearrangement joins TRBV9 to TRBJ1-1, with 8 bases aligning to TRBD1. The J segment lost 1 base and the V segment lost 3 bases, leaving 8 bases of the junction unmatched. This CDR3 has 16 residues. Germline V lookup: CDR1 SGDLS, CDR2 YYNGEE. The DNA of the CDR3 is TGTGCCAGCAGCGAAGGGCAGGGGGCTACGAACACTGAAGCTTTCTTT. It encodes CASSEGQGATNTEAFF.

There are a few counts of this clone. The chain's CDR3 is CASSFAGQGTEKLFF. The CDR3 nucleotides read TGTGCCAGCAGCTTTGCCGGACAGGGGACTGAAAAACTGTTTTTT. This rearrangement joins TRBV7-2 to TRBJ1-4; 9 nucleotides align to TRBD1. Germline lookup yields CDR1 SGHTA and CDR2 FQGNSA. The V segment lost 3 bases and the J segment 7 bases; nucleotides outside the gene matches: 6. The CDR3 consists of 15 residues.

The chain couples TRBV10-3 to TRBJ2-7; D might be TRBD2 (5 bases). The V and J ends lost 7 bases and 3 bases respectively, with 10 bases between them. CDR1 is ENHRY, CDR2 SYGVKD, per germline. The CDR3 sequence is 12 residues long. CDR3 nucleotides: TGTGCCATCAAAGGACTGGACTACGAGCAGTACTTC. Residues: CAIKGLDYEQYF.

This clone was observed a few times. J is TRBJ2-1 and V is TRBV11-2; the D is unclear. The length of the CDR3 is 16 residues. Germline V lookup: CDR1 SGHAT, CDR2 FQNNGV. The V and J ends lost 1 base and 0 bases respectively, with 10 bases between them. CDR3 sequence reads: CASSLGARYSYNEQFF. In nucleotides, the CDR3 is TGTGCCAGCAGCTTAGGAGCGAGATACTCCTACAATGAGCAGTTCTTC. The full variable domain, completed using reference TRBV11-2 and TRBJ2-1, is EAGVAQSPRYKIIEKRQSVAFWCNPISGHATLYWYQQILGQGPKLLIQFQNNGVVDDSQLPKDRFSAERLKGVDSTLKIQPAKLEDSAVYLCASSLGARYSYNEQFFGPGTRLTVL.

This clone was observed a handful of times. This chain joins TRBV30 and TRBJ1-5; the match to TRBD1 covers 7 bases. Germline CDR1 GTSNPN, CDR2 SVGIG (reference sequence). The CDR3 covers 13 residues. The V gene end was trimmed by 3 bases and the J gene end by 5 bases; junction bases not matched to a gene: 4. The CDR3 sequence: CAWSRQGDQPQHF. The CDR3 bases are TGTGCCTGGAGCAGACAGGGAGATCAGCCCCAGCATTTT.

J is TRBJ2-7 and V is TRBV2; D ambiguous. The V end was cut by 6 bases, the J end by 2 bases, with 5 bases between. This CDR3 has 11 residues. CDR1 is SNHLY, CDR2 FYNNEI, per germline. CDR3 sequence reads: CASRAAYEQYF. In DNA form, the CDR3 reads TGTGCCAGCAGGGCAGCCTACGAGCAGTACTTC.